This T cell receptor (beta chain) is from a study of lymphopenia after photon versus proton radiotherapy. This CDR3 has 15 residues. The J segment lost 4 bases and the V segment lost 4 bases, leaving 12 bases of the junction unmatched. Germline assignment: CDR1 GTSNPN and CDR2 SVGIG (reference sequence). Using immunoSEQ multiplex PCR, the repertoire was profiled, and TCRdb retains in-frame clones only, with some absent. The table records 9,500 to 15,000 clones, about 89% of them present only once. This chain connects TRBV30 to TRBJ1-2; TRBD1 matches 7 bases. Sequencing was performed on peripheral blood, taken from a patient treated with proton-based radiotherapy. The sequence derives from a man between 60 and 70 years old with pancreatic cancer. The CDR3 nucleotides read TGTGCCTGGAACTCCCTAGGGGGCGATTTCTATGGCTACACCTTC. Translation gives CAWNSLGGDFYGYTF. The entire variable domain, with the rest obtained from reference TRBV30 and TRBJ1-2, is as follows: SQTIHQWPATLVQPVGSPLSLECTVEGTSNPNLYWYRQAAGRGLQLLFYSVGIGQISSEVPQNLSASRPQDRQFILSSKKLLLSDSGFYLCAWNSLGGDFYGYTFGSGTRLTVV.